This TCR beta chain was recovered during a study of blood T cell repertoires in COVID-19. Whole-study context: PBMCs, B-cell-depleted T cells, or T cells provided the cDNA or gDNA that made up the material.

V gave up 6 bases and J gave up 2 bases; unmatched junction bases: 7. Looked up from germline, CDR1 is MNHNY and CDR2 is SVGAGI (reference sequence). The CDR3 spans 15 residues. In the source study's methods: Researchers report that nucleated cell counts were estimated from reference gene primer amplification. Repertoires were generated with immunoSEQ multiplex PCR, while TCRdb's copy carries only in-frame clones and drops some. The V and J calls and the clone size are those of that table, but D and trimming were determined from the DNA. The sample shows about 46,000 clones, roughly 85% of them seen only once.

The chain employs TRBV6-6 and TRBJ2-1; 7 bases line up with TRBD2. The clonotype comes from a man in his sixties with acute or convalescent COVID-19. The sample was peripheral blood. Here the CDR3 DNA reads TGTGCCAGCAGCCTTCGCGGGAGAGCCTACAATGAGCAGTTCTTC. Protein: CASSLRGRAYNEQFF.